Listed below are T cell receptor beta chains from one sample, sequenced in a study of T cells after posttransplantation cyclophosphamide. The protocol was immunoSEQ multiplex PCR, while the TCRdb copy is restricted to in-frame clones and leaves out a portion. The table has about 21,000 clones, roughly 98% seen once. Sequenced: naive CD8+ T cells sorted from PBMCs. These receptors originate from a man aged 40-49 years in good health, CMV-negative, and a related stem cell transplant donor. Each CDR3 is given with its conserved first and last residue.

TRBJ2-7,TRBV9,CASSVGEGDEQYF
TRBJ2-7,TRBV28,CASSLIGVPHQYF
TRBJ1-4,TRBV6-5,CASSPSEVPNEKLFF
TRBJ2-2,TRBV6-4,CASSSSSVNTGELFF
TRBJ2-2,TRBV27,CASRGLAVNTGELFF
TRBJ2-2,TRBV7-9,CASSPAVTGELFF
TRBJ1-1,TRBV27,CASSLGGGAEAFF
TRBJ1-2,TRBV27,CASRYDSDRDDGYTF
TRBJ2-1,TRBV6-6,CASSYRGARNEQFF
TRBJ2-7,TRBV28,CASRLPIGGQTYEQYF
TRBJ2-1,TRBV9,CASSVGFASRNEQFF
TRBJ1-2,TRBV11-2,CASSLSPGQGNPNYGYTF
TRBJ2-3,TRBV7-9,CASSPPPTGDSTDTQYF
TRBJ1-3,TRBV7-9,CASTRNEDGNTIYF
TRBJ2-7,TRBV2,CASSDGRETYEQYF
TRBJ2-7,TRBV27,CASSPGTDISEQYF